This T cell receptor beta chain came from a study of blood T cells in healthy people across ages. The people who gave samples were healthy Caucasians from Russia, aged roughly 6 to 90. The CDR3 covers 14 residues. CDR1 and CDR2 from the germline V gene are MNHEY and SVGAGI. V was shortened by 4 bases and J by 2 bases, with 10 bases between the two germline ends. The authors ran a second PCR of about 6 to 11 cycles using a sample-barcoded 5' primer and a J-beta primer mix. TCRdb reprocessed the 5' RACE reads with MiXCR, giving one entry per CDR3 protein. The sample records about 680,000 distinct CDR3 sequences, 45% to 50% being singletons.

The TCR was taken from a woman aged 55-70 years in good health. Sequenced material: blood. The rearrangement joins TRBV6-5 to TRBJ2-3; tentative D call: TRBD2 (6 bases). This CDR3 reads CASSSPGVTDTQYF. The DNA of the CDR3 is TGTGCCAGCAGTTCTCCGGGAGTCACAGATACGCAGTATTTT.